This T cell receptor (beta chain) was sequenced in a study of glioma-infiltrating T cells after dendritic cell vaccination. The wider study: Dendritic cell vaccination trial patients had either newly diagnosed or recurrent glioblastoma. Monocyte-derived dendritic cells, cultured seven days with IL-4 and GM-CSF, were pulsed with autologous tumor lysate.

Here immunoSEQ multiplex PCR was the method, and the copy in TCRdb shows in-frame clones only, minus some. The sample records 75,000 to 95,000 clones, 70% to 90% being singletons. Time point in this sample: after dendritic cell vaccination, including at tumor progression/relapse. No glioblastoma patient carried an isocitrate dehydrogenase mutation. This clone was found once. The sequences come from blood, collected after dendritic cell vaccination. The receptor comes from a human donor with glioblastoma.

CDR3 region: CASSLKKAGGSYNEQFF. CDR3 nucleotide sequence: TGTGCCAGCAGCTTAAAAAAGGCGGGAGGTTCCTACAATGAGCAGTTCTTC. This chain links TRBV7-3 with TRBJ2-1, with 8 bases aligning to TRBD2. CDR1 is SGHTA and CDR2 is FQGTGA in the germline V gene. The CDR3 runs 17 residues. With 1 base clipped from V and 1 base from J, the junction kept 6 bases outside the gene matches.